The 14 T cell receptor beta chains presented below share a single source sample, sequenced in a study of blood T cell repertoires in COVID-19. Libraries were prepared by immunoSEQ multiplex PCR; TCRdb keeps only in-frame clonotypes and omits some of them. Of around 27,000 clones listed, 65% to 90% are singletons. The material sequenced was peripheral blood. The receptors were sampled from a man in his sixties or seventies with active COVID-19.

This clone was picked up a small number of times. The rearrangement links TRBV18 to TRBJ2-2; D not certain. Germline V gene data show CDR1 as KGHSH and CDR2 as LQKENI. V lost 1 base to trimming and J lost 7 bases, with 7 bases between them. CDR3 length: 13 amino acids. In DNA, the CDR3 is TGTGCCAGCTCACCACTCCCGGTCGGGGAGCTGTTTTTT. It encodes CASSPLPVGELFF. The variable domain in full, with the rest retrieved from reference TRBV18 and TRBJ2-2, is NAGVMQNPRHLVRRRGQEARLRCSPMKGHSHVYWYRQLPEEGLKFMVYLQKENIIDESGMPKERFSAEFPKEGPSILRIQQVVRGDSAAYFCASSPLPVGELFFGEGSRLTVL.

The CDR3 is CSALFFTGGRGYTF. CDR3 nucleotide sequence: TGCAGCGCCTTATTCTTCACAGGGGGCCGGGGCTACACCTTC. The chain uses TRBV29-1 and TRBJ1-2; 9 positions agree with TRBD1. Germline CDR1 is SQVTM and CDR2 is ANQGSEA. Unmatched junction bases numbered 14, after V lost 7 bases and J lost 8 bases. The CDR3 has 14 residues.

The chain employs TRBV25-1 and TRBJ1-3; 7 bases line up with TRBD1. Germline CDR1 MGHDK, CDR2 SYGVNS. The CDR3 sequence is 14 residues long. V gave up 7 bases and J gave up 5 bases; unmatched junction bases: 8. This chain's CDR3 is CASTNQGGRNTIYF. Here the CDR3 DNA reads TGTGCCAGCACCAACCAGGGGGGACGAAACACCATATATTTT.

This chain uses TRBV30 with TRBJ1-5; 9 bases fit TRBD1. This CDR3 region has 15 residues. V lost 1 base and J lost 6; bases outside the gene matches: 7. Germline values: CDR1 GTSNPN, CDR2 SVGIG (reference sequence). The CDR3 is CAWSARGQGSQPQHF. CDR3 nucleotide sequence: TGTGCCTGGAGTGCGAGGGGACAGGGTAGTCAGCCCCAGCATTTT.

The rearrangement joins TRBV18 to TRBJ1-2; TRBD1 aligns across 8 bases. The V segment lost 3 bases and the J segment 6 bases; nucleotides outside the gene matches: 12. The CDR3 covers 16 residues. Per germline, CDR1 KGHSH and CDR2 LQKENI. This CDR3 is CASSPSGQGAYDGYTF. The CDR3 DNA is TGTGCCAGCTCACCGTCGGGGCAGGGGGCTTATGATGGCTACACCTTC.

This rearrangement joins TRBV2 to TRBJ2-1; TRBD1 might be the D (6 bases). Germline-derived CDR1 and CDR2 are SNHLY and FYNNEI. V dropped 3 bases and J dropped 9 bases, with 12 bases sitting between them. The CDR3 has 13 residues. The CDR3 loop reads CASSDPRGGEQFF. The DNA for the CDR3 is TGTGCCAGCAGTGACCCGAGAGGGGGTGAGCAGTTCTTC.

This chain joins TRBV7-8 and TRBJ1-1; TRBD1 agrees at 8 bases. Germline values: CDR1 SGHVS, CDR2 FQNEAQ. CDR3 length equals 14 residues. V lost 4 bases to trimming and J lost 6 bases; unmatched junction nucleotides: 7. CDR3 in amino acids: CASSWDRSLAEAFF. CDR3 DNA: TGTGCCAGCAGCTGGGACAGGAGTTTGGCTGAAGCTTTCTTT.

The rearrangement joins TRBV3-1 (or the pseudogene TRBV3-2) to TRBJ1-2, with D maybe TRBD1 (5 bases). This CDR3 comprises 14 residues. The V end lost 0 bases, the J end lost 1 base, and 6 bases lay between the germline ends. Looked up from germline, CDR1 is LGHDT and CDR2 is YNNKEL (reference sequence). DNA of the CDR3: TGTGCCAGCAGCCAAGAGCAGGGTAACTATGGCTACACCTTC. As protein: CASSQEQGNYGYTF.

The rearrangement uses TRBV9 and TRBJ1-3; no clear D. The germline CDR1 and CDR2 sequences are SGDLS and YYNGEE. V dropped 0 bases and J dropped 0 bases, with 16 bases sitting between them. This CDR3 has 18 residues. The CDR3 loop is CASSVAPGQEGSGNTIYF. CDR3 nucleotides: TGTGCCAGCAGCGTAGCTCCCGGGCAGGAGGGCTCTGGAAACACCATATATTTT.

V usage is TRBV3-1 (or the pseudogene TRBV3-2) and J usage is TRBJ1-2; D perhaps matches TRBD1 (5 bases). This CDR3 is built from 16 residues. The V and J ends lost 1 base and 1 base respectively, with 13 bases between them. CDR1 is LGHDT and CDR2 is YNNKEL in the germline V gene (reference sequence). The CDR3 DNA follows: TGTGCCAGCAGCCAAGGCAGGGCATTGCGTAACTATGGCTACACCTTC. It specifies CASSQGRALRNYGYTF.

V usage is TRBV10-3 and J usage is TRBJ1-6; weak D call: TRBD1 (5 bases). Germline lookup yields CDR1 ENHRY and CDR2 SYGVKD. This CDR3 comprises 14 residues. V lost 5 bases to trimming and J lost 7 bases, with 12 bases between them. Here the CDR3 DNA reads TGTGCCATCAGTCCAGACAGTGGGAATTCACCCCTCCACTTT. Translation gives CAISPDSGNSPLHF.

This clone was seen more than once but under ten times. The J gene is TRBJ1-5, the V gene TRBV7-2; no clear D. The germline CDR1 and CDR2 sequences are SGHTA and FQGNSA. The germline V and J ends were trimmed by 5 bases and 6 bases, with 23 bases remaining between them. This CDR3 has 17 amino acids. CDR3 protein: CASSPTRSWPPGQPQHF. Here the CDR3 DNA reads TGTGCCAGCAGCCCAACCCGGTCGTGGCCCCCGGGTCAGCCCCAGCATTTT.

This clone was seen once. The chain recombines TRBV30 with TRBJ2-2; 8 bases agree with TRBD2. With 0 bases clipped from V and 5 bases from J, the junction kept 2 bases outside the gene matches. Per germline, CDR1 GTSNPN and CDR2 SVGIG (reference sequence). This CDR3 is built from 14 residues. CDR3 nucleotide sequence: TGTGCCTGGAGTGTTTTAGCGGGAACCGGGGAGCTGTTTTTT. Translated: CAWSVLAGTGELFF.

This clone was seen a single time. V usage is TRBV12-5 and J usage is TRBJ1-6; TRBD1 matches 8 bases. The CDR3 is 16 residues long. V was clipped by 4 bases and J by 10 bases; unmatched bases: 12. Per germline, CDR1 LGHNT and CDR2 FRNRAP. This chain's CDR3 is CASGSKLTGGPSPLHF. The DNA of the CDR3 is TGTGCTAGTGGTTCAAAATTAACAGGGGGACCCTCACCCCTCCACTTT.